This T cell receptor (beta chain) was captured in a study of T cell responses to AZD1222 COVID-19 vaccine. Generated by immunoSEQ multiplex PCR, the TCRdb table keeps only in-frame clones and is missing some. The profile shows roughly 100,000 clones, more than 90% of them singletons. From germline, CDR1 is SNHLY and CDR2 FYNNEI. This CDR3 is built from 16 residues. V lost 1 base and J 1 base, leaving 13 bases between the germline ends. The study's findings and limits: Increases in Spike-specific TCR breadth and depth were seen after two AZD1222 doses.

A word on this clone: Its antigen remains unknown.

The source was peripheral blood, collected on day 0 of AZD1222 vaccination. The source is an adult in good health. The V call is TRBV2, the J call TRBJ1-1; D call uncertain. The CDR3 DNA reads TGTGCCAGCAGTGAAGAGGTGGGCACCCGGAACACTGAAGCTTTCTTT. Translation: CASSEEVGTRNTEAFF.